This T cell receptor (beta chain) was retrieved from a study of neurological immune-mediated disorders. Trimming shortened V by 2 bases and J by 5 bases, and 11 bases separated the two germline ends. Per the germline V gene, CDR1 is MNHEY and CDR2 is SVGEGT. The CDR3 contains 14 residues. This clonotype was seen many times. TCRdb re-called the 5' RACE reads with MiXCR, one entry per CDR3 protein. The profile covers more than 75,000 distinct CDR3 sequences, with under 4.5% appearing a single time and about 2.9% taken by the ten largest. The chain joins TRBV6-2 or TRBV6-3 to TRBJ2-3; D perhaps matches TRBD2 (5 bases). Sequencing used PBMCs. This clonotype was sampled from a woman in her 50s with multiple sclerosis. CDR3: CASSYRGFVDTQYF. The CDR3 DNA reads TGTGCCAGCAGTTACAGAGGGTTCGTAGATACGCAGTATTTT.